The clone carrying this T cell receptor beta chain was seen a handful of times. The CDR3 extends over 12 amino acids. CDR1 is MNHNS, CDR2 SASEGT, per germline. V dropped 0 bases and J dropped 7 bases, with 4 bases sitting between them. This sample is part of a study of early T cells in non-severe SARS-CoV-2 infection. Across the study: It was bulk RNA from unsorted whole blood that was sequenced, and the chains were unpaired.

TCRdb reprocessed the 5' RACE reads with MiXCR, giving one entry per CDR3 protein. The data contain about 80,000 distinct CDR3 sequences, about 15% of them singletons. The V and J genes are TRBV6-1 and TRBJ1-5; no reliable D call. This receptor was obtained from an adult who was a healthcare worker with PCR-confirmed SARS-CoV-2 infection or an uninfected control (not recorded which). The material sequenced was whole blood. CDR3 nucleotides: TGTGCCAGCAGTGAAGCTGGACAGCCCCAGCATTTT. Translated: CASSEAGQPQHF.